The 30 T cell receptor beta chains below all came from one sample that was sequenced in a study of regulatory T cells in long-lasting Graves disease. The time point is: newly diagnosed GD, antithyroid drugs for less than 3 months. From PBMCs, RNA was extracted and then used to make the TCR library. Building of the TCR beta libraries involved iRepertoire HTBI primers and Arm-PCR of CDR3 regions. TCRdb re-derived calls from the multiplex PCR reads in MiXCR, one entry per CDR3 protein. This table holds under 300,000 distinct CDR3 sequences, just over 20% found once. This specimen consisted of peripheral blood mononuclear cells (PBMCs), obtained at new diagnosis, from a patient treated with antithyroid drugs. These receptors all stem from a female donor with Graves disease.

This clonotype turned up a few times. The gene calls are TRBV14 and TRBJ2-7, with a weak D call TRBD2 (6 bases). V was cut by 4 bases and J by 3 bases, with 16 bases left in between. This CDR3 comprises 15 residues. The germline gives CDR1 SGHDN, CDR2 FVKESK. CDR3 bases: TGTGCCAGCAGCCCTCCGGGACTGGGGAACTACGAGCAGTACTTC. Translated, it gives CASSPPGLGNYEQYF.

This clonotype was seen many times. The V gene is TRBV10-3, the J gene TRBJ2-3; maybe TRBD2 (6 bases). V was clipped by 2 bases and J by 0 bases, with 12 bases between them. Germline CDR1 ENHRY, CDR2 SYGVKD. CDR3 length: 16 amino acids. The CDR3, as DNA: TGTGCCATCAGTGAGCGGGGGTTGACTAGCACAGATACGCAGTATTTT. Translated, it gives CAISERGLTSTDTQYF.

This chain joins TRBV19 and TRBJ2-3; D might be TRBD2 (5 bases). V was cut by 4 bases and J by 3 bases, with 8 bases left in between. CDR3 length equals 13 residues. From germline, CDR1 is LNHDA and CDR2 SQIVND (reference sequence). The chain's CDR3 is CASSTPGTDTQYF. The CDR3 coding sequence is TGTGCCAGTAGTACTCCGGGAACAGATACGCAGTATTTT.

Many counts were recorded for this clonotype. This sequence joins TRBV28 and TRBJ2-1; TRBD2 might be the D (7 bases). The CDR3 consists of 14 residues. With 2 bases removed from V and 10 bases from J, the gap between germline ends came to 15 bases. Germline CDR1 reads MDHEN; CDR2 reads SYDVKM. Here the CDR3 DNA reads TGTGCCAGCAGTTTAAGTGGGGGGGCCCGCGAGCAGTTCTTC. Translation: CASSLSGGAREQFF.

The sample holds many counts of this clonotype. J is TRBJ2-7 and V is TRBV7-2, with no clear D. Germline V lookup: CDR1 SGHTA, CDR2 FQGNSA. This CDR3 comprises 15 residues. V lost 0 bases, J lost 2 bases, and 11 bases lay in between. CDR3 sequence (DNA): TGTGCCAGCAGCTTAGCGCAGGTGGGGACCTACGAGCAGTACTTC. Translated: CASSLAQVGTYEQYF.

This clonotype was seen only a few times. Possible read error: a much larger clone is one base away. In nucleotides, the CDR3 is TGTGCCAGCAGTATGGGACAGAGATCCTCCTACGAGCAGTACTTC. This gives the protein CASSMGQRSSYEQYF. This rearrangement joins TRBV6-1 to TRBJ2-7; 7 bases are shared with TRBD1. The CDR3 contains 15 residues. The V gene end was trimmed by 5 bases and the J gene end by 0 bases; junction bases not matched to a gene: 7. Germline V lookup: CDR1 MNHNS, CDR2 SASEGT.

The sample holds a few counts of this clonotype. The rearrangement uses TRBV19 and TRBJ1-3; D remains ambiguous. Germline CDR1 reads LNHDA; CDR2 reads SQIVND (reference sequence). Trimming removed 2 bases at V and 0 bases at J, with 11 bases between. The CDR3 length is 16 residues. CDR3 sequence (DNA): TGTGCCAGTAGTATATATCCGGGCTACTCTGGAAACACCATATATTTT. Translating gives CASSIYPGYSGNTIYF.

This clonotype was seen many times. The V call is TRBV5-5, the J call TRBJ2-5, with TRBD1 matching 7 bases. Losses at the gene ends were 5 bases for V and 5 bases for J; bases not matched to a gene: 9. CDR1 SGHKS and CDR2 YYEKEE come from the germline V gene (reference sequence). The CDR3 covers 14 residues. CDR3 nucleotides: TGTGCCAGCAGGGGAACCGGGACAGAGGAGACCCAGTACTTC. The encoded protein is CASRGTGTEETQYF.

This clonotype was seen repeatedly, ten times or more. This sequence joins TRBV15 and TRBJ1-5; TRBD1 is a possible D gene (5 bases). The CDR3 totals 16 residues. V was clipped by 6 bases and J by 3 bases, with 18 bases between them. The germline CDR1 and CDR2 sequences are LNHNV and YYDKDF (reference sequence). The CDR3 DNA sequence: TGTGCCACCAGACAGGTGTCTGGGGGGGTCAATCAGCCCCAGCATTTT. Its translation: CATRQVSGGVNQPQHF. Based on the CDR3 plus reference TRBV15 and TRBJ1-5, the full variable domain is DAMVIQNPRYQVTQFGKPVTLSCSQTLNHNVMYWYQQKSSQAPKLLFHYYDKDFNNEADTPDNFQSRRPNTSFCFLDIRSPGLGDTAMYLCATRQVSGGVNQPQHFGDGTRLSIL.

There are many counts of this clonotype. V and J are TRBV7-9 and TRBJ2-1, with D unclear. Germline CDR1 is SEHNR and CDR2 is FQNEAQ (reference sequence). The CDR3 loop spans 15 amino acids. V was cut by 1 base and J by 6 bases, with 13 bases left in between. CDR3 region: CASSLEERPGNEQFF. In nucleotides, the CDR3 is TGTGCCAGCAGCTTAGAGGAGCGCCCGGGCAATGAGCAGTTCTTC.

This clonotype came up many times. The chain joins TRBV20-1 to TRBJ2-7; tentatively, D is TRBD1 (5 bases). Trimming took 3 bases from V and 6 from J, leaving 18 bases between them. The CDR3 runs to 14 residues. Germline V gene sequence: CDR1 DFQATT, CDR2 SNEGSKA (reference sequence). This CDR3 reads CSASFRSGAREQYF. The CDR3 coding sequence is TGCAGTGCTAGTTTTAGAAGTGGGGCTCGCGAGCAGTACTTC.

Of note for this clonotype: Since a far larger clone is one base different, this is likely a read error. The chain recombines TRBV20-1 with TRBJ2-1, with unresolved D. V dropped 4 bases and J dropped 10 bases, with 14 bases sitting between them. This CDR3 region has 12 residues. Per germline, CDR1 DFQATT and CDR2 SNEGSKA (reference sequence). CDR3 sequence (DNA): TGCAGTGCTACGCCCCAGATACGGGAGCAGTTCTTC. Its translation is CSATPQIREQFF.

In this sample, this clonotype turned up many times. This chain uses TRBV24-1 with TRBJ1-4; the match to TRBD1 covers 7 bases. Germline-derived CDR1 and CDR2 are KGHDR and SFDVKD. Germline trimming cut 7 bases from V and 4 bases from J; bases unmatched to any gene: 5. The CDR3 runs 14 residues. The CDR3 here is CATSPTGFNEKLFF. CDR3 in DNA: TGTGCCACCAGCCCGACAGGGTTTAATGAAAAACTGTTTTTT.

V and J are TRBV4-3 and TRBJ1-4, with D possibly TRBD1 on 6 matching bases. The CDR3 is 19 residues long. V shed 1 base and J shed 6 bases, with 24 bases lying between them. CDR1 and CDR2 (germline): LGHNA, YSLEER. The DNA for the CDR3 is TGCGCCAGCAGCCAAGTCATGGGAGGGGGGTATGGAGCCGATGAAAAACTGTTTTTT. Its translation: CASSQVMGGGYGADEKLFF.

As concerns this clonotype: A junction end diverges from the germline sequence, so it may reflect a read error. In DNA form, the CDR3 reads TGTGCCACCAGCAGAGAGTACGGGGGGCGTTTTGAAAGACTGTTTTTT. Translating it yields CATSREYGGRFERLFF. V gene TRBV15 combines with J gene TRBJ1-4, with a possible D match to TRBD1 (6 bases). Germline CDR1 reads LNHNV; CDR2 reads YYDKDF (reference sequence). There are 16 residues in the CDR3.

At least ten counts were recorded for this clonotype. The chain employs TRBV20-1 and TRBJ1-3; D may be TRBD1 (5 bases). The CDR3 contains 15 residues. V gave up 5 bases and J gave up 4 bases, with 18 bases separating them. Germline V lookup: CDR1 DFQATT, CDR2 SNEGSKA (reference sequence). This CDR3 reads CSAQKQEQLGNTIYF. The CDR3 nucleotides are TGCAGTGCTCAAAAACAGGAACAATTAGGAAACACCATATATTTT.

This clonotype was seen at least ten times. V and J are TRBV4-3 and TRBJ1-1; 8 bases are shared with TRBD1. Losses at the gene ends were 5 bases for V and 4 bases for J; bases not matched to a gene: 9. Germline CDR1 is LGHNA and CDR2 is YSLEER. The CDR3 length is 15 residues. The CDR3 DNA reads TGCGCCAGCAGCGCGCAGGGGGCGCCCCTCACTGAAGCTTTCTTT. Its protein product is CASSAQGAPLTEAFF.

There are a few counts of this clonotype. V is TRBV5-1 and J is TRBJ2-7, with D perhaps TRBD1 (6 bases). Trimming removed 0 bases at V and 2 bases at J, with 15 bases between. This CDR3 is 16 amino acids long. The germline V gene has CDR1 SGHRS and CDR2 YFSETQ. CDR3 sequence reads: CASSLATGHRPYEQYF. The CDR3 DNA reads TGCGCCAGCAGCTTGGCTACGGGACACCGCCCCTACGAGCAGTACTTC.

In its sample, this clonotype was seen many times. J is TRBJ1-2 and V is TRBV3-1; D is undetermined. The germline gives CDR1 LGHDT, CDR2 YNNKEL (reference sequence). V lost 1 base to trimming and J lost 5 bases, with 5 bases between them. This CDR3 region has 12 residues. The CDR3 loop is CASSQGGYGYTF. CDR3 in DNA: TGTGCCAGCAGCCAAGGAGGGTATGGCTACACCTTC.

This clonotype was recorded many times. The genes are TRBV18 and TRBJ2-1; TRBD1 or TRBD2 may be the D gene (7 bases each). The CDR3 contains 15 residues. V was clipped by 3 bases and J by 8 bases, with 17 bases between them. Germline V CDR1 and CDR2: KGHSH, LQKENI. CDR3 protein: CASSPGTTGRDEQFF. In nucleotides, the CDR3 is TGTGCCAGCTCACCCGGTACGACAGGGAGGGATGAGCAGTTCTTC.

This clonotype was seen at least ten times. Sequence at one end of the junction differs from germline and may be a read error. This chain joins TRBV28 and TRBJ1-4; no reliable D call. The CDR3 spans 13 residues. Germline CDR1 reads MDHEN; CDR2 reads SYDVKM. CDR3 sequence reads: CASSLEGIGKLFF. In DNA, the CDR3 is TGTGCCAGCAGTTTGGAAGGGATTGGGAAACTGTTCTTT. Complete variable domain (other parts from reference TRBV28 and TRBJ1-4): DVKVTQSSRYLVKRTGEKVFLECVQDMDHENMFWYRQDPGLGLRLIYFSYDVKMKEKGDIPEGYSVSREKKERFSLILESASTNQTSMYLCASSLEGIGKLFFGSGTQLSVL.

The gene calls are TRBV25-1 and TRBJ1-2, with TRBD1 matching 12 bases. V lost 3 bases to trimming and J lost 3 bases; unmatched junction nucleotides: 5. Germline lookup yields CDR1 MGHDK and CDR2 SYGVNS. The CDR3 has 16 amino acids. CDR3 sequence (DNA): TGTGCCAGCAGTGAGCCCGGGACAGGGGGCTACTATGGCTACACCTTC. It encodes CASSEPGTGGYYGYTF.

This clonotype has only a few counts. The rearrangement joins TRBV10-3 to TRBJ1-5, with 7 bases fitting TRBD1. The CDR3 has 15 amino acids. The V segment lost 2 bases and the J segment 4 bases; nucleotides outside the gene matches: 5. Germline V gives CDR1 ENHRY, CDR2 SYGVKD. CDR3 DNA sequence: TGTGCCATCAGTGAGCGACAGGGAGGTAATCAGCCCCAGCATTTT. Protein product: CAISERQGGNQPQHF.

Comments on this clonotype: One end of the junction does not line up with germline, which may come from a read error. The chain links TRBV5-5 to TRBJ2-3; D may correspond to TRBD1 or TRBD2 (5 bases each). CDR1 SGHKS and CDR2 YYEKEE come from the germline V gene (reference sequence). This CDR3 spans 14 amino acids. DNA for the CDR3: TGTGCCAGCAGCAGGGACCGTCAGGCAGATGCGCAGTATTTT. Translation: CASSRDRQADAQYF.

The table lists this clonotype with many counts. V and J are TRBV5-1 and TRBJ1-4; D remains ambiguous. Looked up from germline, CDR1 is SGHRS and CDR2 is YFSETQ. This CDR3 is 14 amino acids long. The V end was cut by 7 bases, the J end by 0 bases, with 10 bases between. CDR3 loop: CASARSATNEKLFF. The CDR3 bases are TGCGCCAGCGCTCGCAGTGCAACTAATGAAAAACTGTTTTTT.

This clonotype was seen repeatedly, ten times or more. V and J are TRBV7-9 and TRBJ2-7; TRBD1 matches 10 bases. This CDR3 region has 15 residues. The junction had 6 bases not matched to a gene; V was cut back by 1 base and J by 6 bases. The germline V gene encodes CDR1 SEHNR and CDR2 FQNEAQ (reference sequence). Here the CDR3 DNA reads TGTGCCAGCAGCTTAGGGGACAGGGGAAGAGCCGAGCAGTACTTC. The encoded protein is CASSLGDRGRAEQYF.

This clonotype was seen at least ten times. The chain has TRBV11-2 and TRBJ2-1; 14 bases are a match to TRBD2. The germline V gene encodes CDR1 SGHAT and CDR2 FQNNGV. With 2 bases clipped from V and 5 bases from J, the junction kept 11 bases outside the gene matches. This CDR3 spans 19 amino acids. CDR3 coding DNA: TGTGCCAGCAGCTTAAGACTAGCGGGAGGGTCTGGGGCTAACAATGAGCAGTTCTTC. Translation gives CASSLRLAGGSGANNEQFF. Full variable domain (rest looked up from reference TRBV11-2 and TRBJ2-1): EAGVAQSPRYKIIEKRQSVAFWCNPISGHATLYWYQQILGQGPKLLIQFQNNGVVDDSQLPKDRFSAERLKGVDSTLKIQPAKLEDSAVYLCASSLRLAGGSGANNEQFFGPGTRLTVL.

This clonotype appeared many times. V usage is TRBV3-2 and J usage is TRBJ2-2; whether TRBD1, the table's D call, matches the DNA was not checked. TRBV3-2 is listed as a pseudogene. This CDR3 is built from 17 residues. The DNA for the CDR3 is TGTGCCAGCAGCCAGAAAGTGCACAGGGGGCGGCCCGGGGAGCTGTTTTTT. As protein: CASSQKVHRGRPGELFF.

This clonotype was counted at least ten times. This chain joins TRBV7-2 and TRBJ2-3, with 7 positions matching TRBD1. The V gene's germline CDR1 is SGHTA and CDR2 FQGNSA. With 6 bases clipped from V and 6 bases from J, the junction kept 12 bases outside the gene matches. The CDR3 consists of 15 residues. CDR3 bases: TGTGCCAGCAGACCAGGGACAGTCCAGGGGGATACGCAGTATTTT. Its translation: CASRPGTVQGDTQYF.

This clonotype was detected a few times. The rearrangement links TRBV10-2 to TRBJ1-4; TRBD1 matches 7 bases. V shed 7 bases, J shed 8 bases, and the junction held 7 bases outside the gene matches. CDR3 size: 13 residues. Germline loops: CDR1 WSHSY, CDR2 SAAADI. CDR3 nucleotide sequence: TGCGCCAGCACCAGACAGGGTGGGGAAAAACTGTTTTTT. Its translation is CASTRQGGEKLFF.